Sequencing of this T cell receptor beta chain was carried out in a study of vaccination and CD4 T cells after COVID-19. About the study: All convalescent patients were nasal swab PCR positive for SARS-CoV-2; fewer than ten had mild and one severe disease. Study-level results: In median terms, SARS-CoV-2-reactive clonotypes went from approximately 21 to 40, a nonsignificant rise.

Cultured CD4+ T cells had their DNA profiled by the Oncomine TCR Beta short-read assay. TCRdb reprocessed the PCR reads with MiXCR, giving one entry per CDR3 protein. The repertoire has tens of thousands of distinct CDR3 sequences, 32% of them found once; the top ten carry roughly 12%. Germline V gene sequence: CDR1 MDHEN, CDR2 SYDVKM. Trimming stripped 9 bases from V and 4 bases from J, with 16 bases between. This CDR3 is 13 amino acids long. To note about this clonotype: What it binds is not known.

Documented treatment: roughly 11-day PBMC culture with coronavirus spike peptide pools or control peptides (ViraFEST assay). Using peptide pools, antigen-specific T cells were expanded in ViraFEST before TCRs were sequenced. The chain links TRBV28 to TRBJ2-7; D perhaps matches TRBD2 (7 bases). This TCR was sampled from a human donor with COVID-19. The sequenced material came from cultured CD4+ T cells from blood. The CDR3, as DNA: TGTGCCAGTCTCAAGGGGGGGGCATACGAGCAGTACTTC. This codes for CASLKGGAYEQYF.